What follows is one T cell receptor (beta chain) and its context. Method: immunoSEQ multiplex PCR; TCRdb's copy keeps in-frame clones and lacks some. The sample lists 70,000 to 95,000 clones, approximately 94% occurring once. The CDR3 is 14 residues long. V was clipped by 1 base and J by 5 bases, with 11 bases between them. Germline V gene data show CDR1 as LNHDA and CDR2 as SQIVND (reference sequence). This sample was included in a study of technical replicates of blood from a handful of donors. The sequence was obtained from a human donor in good health. The rearrangement joins TRBV19 to TRBJ1-1; tentative D call: TRBD1 (5 bases). The sample comprised T cells isolated from PBMCs. The CDR3 nucleotides read TGTGCCAGTAGTATAGGCGACACAGGAACTGAAGCTTTCTTT. It codes for CASSIGDTGTEAFF.